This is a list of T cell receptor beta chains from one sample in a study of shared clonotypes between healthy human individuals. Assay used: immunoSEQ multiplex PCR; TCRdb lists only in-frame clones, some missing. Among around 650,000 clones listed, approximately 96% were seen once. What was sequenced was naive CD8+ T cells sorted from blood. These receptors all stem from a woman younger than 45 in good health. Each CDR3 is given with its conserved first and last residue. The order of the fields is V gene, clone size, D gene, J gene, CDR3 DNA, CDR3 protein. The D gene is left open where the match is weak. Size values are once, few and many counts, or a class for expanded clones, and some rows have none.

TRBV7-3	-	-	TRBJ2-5	TGTGCCAGCAGCTCAGGGTTCGGTCGGCACCAAGAGACCCAGTACTTC	CASSSGFGRHQETQYF
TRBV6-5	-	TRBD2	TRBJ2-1	TGTGCCAGCAGATTACTAGCGGCCTCCTACAATGAGCAGTTCTTC	CASRLLAASYNEQFF
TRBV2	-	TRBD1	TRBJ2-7	TGTGCCAGCAGTACCCCCGGGACAGGGGAGTACTTC	CASSTPGTGEYF
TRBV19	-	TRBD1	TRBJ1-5	TGTGCCAGTAGTATGAGGGGGCAGGGGTCCCAGCCCCAGCATTTT	CASSMRGQGSQPQHF
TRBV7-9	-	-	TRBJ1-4	TGTGCCAGCAGGAGGGGGGGAGATGAAAAACTGTTTTTT	CASRRGGDEKLFF
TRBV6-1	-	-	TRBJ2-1	TGTGCCAGCAGTGAAGTCGGGAGAGGGCTGGGACGGCCTGAGCAGTTCTTC	CASSEVGRGLGRPEQFF
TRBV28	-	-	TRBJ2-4	TGTGCCAGCAGTTTATCCAAAAACATTCAGTACTTC	CASSLSKNIQYF
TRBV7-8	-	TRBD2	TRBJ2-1	TGTGCCAGCAGCCAGATGGGACTAGCGGGAGGAAATGAGCAGTTCTTC	CASSQMGLAGGNEQFF
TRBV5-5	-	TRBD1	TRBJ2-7	TGTGCCAGCAGCCTTGGGGTGACAGGGGGTTCGGACGAGCAGTACTTC	CASSLGVTGGSDEQYF
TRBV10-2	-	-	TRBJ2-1	TGCGCCAGCACCCAAAAAGGGCAGGGCTCCTACAATGAGCAGTTCTTC	CASTQKGQGSYNEQFF
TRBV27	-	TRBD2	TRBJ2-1	TGTGCCAGCAGCGAAACCGGGACTAGCGTCTACAATGAGCAGTTCTTC	CASSETGTSVYNEQFF
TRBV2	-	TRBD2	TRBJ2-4	TGTGCCAGCACGGGACTAGCGGCCGAAACTGTAGCCAAAAACATTCAGTACTTC	CASTGLAAETVAKNIQYF
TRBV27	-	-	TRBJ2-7	TGTGCCAGCAGTTCCGGCGTAGGCTCCTACGAGCAGTACTTC	CASSSGVGSYEQYF
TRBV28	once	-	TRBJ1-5	TGTGCCAGCAGCCTCAGCAGGAGGGGAAATCAGCCCCAGCATTTT	CASSLSRRGNQPQHF
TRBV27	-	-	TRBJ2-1	TGTGCCAGCAGAAAAGGGGCGGGATGGATAGGCTACAATGAGCAGTTCTTC	CASRKGAGWIGYNEQFF
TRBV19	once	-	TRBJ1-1	TGTGCCAGTAGGACCGTATCTAAGGGGACCGGTTATGAAGCTTTCTTT	CASRTVSKGTGYEAFF
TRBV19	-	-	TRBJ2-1	TGTGCCACCACCGACTATACCTCCTACAATGAGCAGTTCTTC	CATTDYTSYNEQFF
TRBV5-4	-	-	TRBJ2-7	TGTGCCAGCAGCTTGGCCGGCGGGCAATCCTACGAGCAGTACTTC	CASSLAGGQSYEQYF
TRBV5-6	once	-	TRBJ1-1	TGTGCCAGCAGCCTACTGGAGAACACTGAAGCTTTCTTT	CASSLLENTEAFF
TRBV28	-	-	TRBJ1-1	TGTGCCAGCAGTCCCGACAGAGGGAACACTGAAGCTTTCTTT	CASSPDRGNTEAFF
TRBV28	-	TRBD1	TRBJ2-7	TGTGCCAGCAGACACGGACAGGGTAGCTACGAGCAGTACTTC	CASRHGQGSYEQYF
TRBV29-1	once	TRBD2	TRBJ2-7	TGCAGCGTTCAGACTAGCGGGGATGTCTACGAGCAGTACTTC	CSVQTSGDVYEQYF
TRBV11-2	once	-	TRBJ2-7	TGTGCCAGCAGCTTAGTTCTAGCTCAAGTCCCGTACTTC	CASSLVLAQVPYF
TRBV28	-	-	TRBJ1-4	TGTGCCAGCAGTTTTTCGGAAAAACTGTTTTTT	CASSFSEKLFF
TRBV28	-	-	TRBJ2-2	TGTGCCAGCAGTTTTCCCCCGGAACTCGAGAACACCGGGGAGCTGTTTTTT	CASSFPPELENTGELFF
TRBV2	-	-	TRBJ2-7	TGTGCCAGCTCCATTTTGACGGGAACCTACGAGCAGTACTTC	CASSILTGTYEQYF
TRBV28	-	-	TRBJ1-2	TGTGCCAGCAGTTTCCCCCTTGTAGGTAACTATGGCTACACCTTC	CASSFPLVGNYGYTF
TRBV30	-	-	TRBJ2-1	TGTGCCTGGAGTAGGAGAGAAACCTACAATGAGCAGTTCTTC	CAWSRRETYNEQFF
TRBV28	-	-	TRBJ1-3	TGTGCCAGCAGTTTAGGGTTGGAAACTGGAAACACCATATATTTT	CASSLGLETGNTIYF
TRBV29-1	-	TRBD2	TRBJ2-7	TGCAGCGTTGGGGGGGGTTACGAGCAGTACTTC	CSVGGGYEQYF
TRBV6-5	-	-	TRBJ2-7	TGTGCCAGCGGAAGGGTGGGCGAGCAGTACTTC	CASGRVGEQYF
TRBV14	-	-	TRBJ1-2	TGTGCCAGCAGCCCGAGCCAGAACTATGGCTACACCTTC	CASSPSQNYGYTF
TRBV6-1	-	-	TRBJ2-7	TGTGCCAGCAGTGAATGGGCTCAGGAAGGGTTCTACGAGCAGTACTTC	CASSEWAQEGFYEQYF
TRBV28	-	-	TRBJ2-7	TGTGCCAGCGCACAGGATACCTACGAGCAGTACTTC	CASAQDTYEQYF
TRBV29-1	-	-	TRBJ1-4	TGCAGCGTTGACACAGGGCCCACTAATGAAAAACTGTTTTTT	CSVDTGPTNEKLFF
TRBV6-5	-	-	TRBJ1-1	TGTGCCAGCAGTTACGATGTGATAAACACTGAAGCTTTCTTT	CASSYDVINTEAFF
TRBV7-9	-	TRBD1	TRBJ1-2	TGTGCCAGCCGGGACAGGGACTATAGCTATGGCTACACCTTC	CASRDRDYSYGYTF
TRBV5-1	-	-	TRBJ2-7	TGCGCCAGCAGCTTCAGGTCGAGCGACTACGAGCAGTACTTC	CASSFRSSDYEQYF
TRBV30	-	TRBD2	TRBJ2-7	TGTGCCTGGAGTGTATACCTGACTAGCGGGAGGGGCGAGCAGTACTTC	CAWSVYLTSGRGEQYF
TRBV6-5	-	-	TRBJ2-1	TGTGCCAGCAGTTACTCGACCCACGGTGAGCAGTTCTTC	CASSYSTHGEQFF